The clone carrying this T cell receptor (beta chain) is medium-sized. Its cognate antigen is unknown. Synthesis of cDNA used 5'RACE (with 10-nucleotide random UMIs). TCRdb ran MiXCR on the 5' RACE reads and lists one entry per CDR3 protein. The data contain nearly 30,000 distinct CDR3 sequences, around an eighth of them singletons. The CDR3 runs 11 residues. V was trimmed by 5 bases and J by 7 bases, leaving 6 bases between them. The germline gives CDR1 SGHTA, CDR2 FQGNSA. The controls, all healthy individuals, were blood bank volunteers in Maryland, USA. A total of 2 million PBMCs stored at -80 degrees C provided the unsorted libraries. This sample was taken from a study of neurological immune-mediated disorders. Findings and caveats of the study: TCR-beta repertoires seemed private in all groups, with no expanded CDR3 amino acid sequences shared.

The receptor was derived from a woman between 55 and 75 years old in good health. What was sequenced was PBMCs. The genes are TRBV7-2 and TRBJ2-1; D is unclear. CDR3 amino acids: CASSRVNEQFF. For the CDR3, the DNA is TGTGCCAGCAGCAGGGTAAATGAGCAGTTCTTC.